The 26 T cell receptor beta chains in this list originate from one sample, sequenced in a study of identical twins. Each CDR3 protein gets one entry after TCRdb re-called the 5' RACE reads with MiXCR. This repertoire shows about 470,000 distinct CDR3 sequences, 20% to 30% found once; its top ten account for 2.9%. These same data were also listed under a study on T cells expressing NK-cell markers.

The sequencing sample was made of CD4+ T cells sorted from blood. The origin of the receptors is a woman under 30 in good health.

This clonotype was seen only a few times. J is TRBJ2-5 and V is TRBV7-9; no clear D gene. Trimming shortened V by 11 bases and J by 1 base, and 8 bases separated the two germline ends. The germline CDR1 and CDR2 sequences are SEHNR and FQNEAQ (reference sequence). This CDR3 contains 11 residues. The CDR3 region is CAGEAQETQYF. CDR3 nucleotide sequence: TGTGCCGGGGAAGCCCAAGAGACCCAGTACTTC.

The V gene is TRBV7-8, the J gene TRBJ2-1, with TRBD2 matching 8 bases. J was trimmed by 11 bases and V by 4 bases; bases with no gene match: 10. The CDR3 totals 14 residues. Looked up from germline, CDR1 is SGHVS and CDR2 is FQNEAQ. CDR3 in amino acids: CASSSPPIAGKQFF. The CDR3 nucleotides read TGTGCCAGCAGCTCACCCCCTATAGCGGGAAAGCAGTTCTTC.

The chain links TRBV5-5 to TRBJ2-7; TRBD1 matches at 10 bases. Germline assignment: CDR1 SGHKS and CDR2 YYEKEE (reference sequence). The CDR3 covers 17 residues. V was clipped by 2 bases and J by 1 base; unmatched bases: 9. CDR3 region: CASSFPDGTGVSYEQYF. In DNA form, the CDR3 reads TGTGCCAGCAGCTTTCCCGACGGGACAGGGGTTTCCTACGAGCAGTACTTC. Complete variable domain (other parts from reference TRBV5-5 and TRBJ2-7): DAGVTQSPTHLIKTRGQQVTLRCSPISGHKSVSWYQQVLGQGPQFIFQYYEKEERGRGNFPDRFSARQFPNYSSELNVNALLLGDSALYLCASSFPDGTGVSYEQYFGPGTRLTVT.

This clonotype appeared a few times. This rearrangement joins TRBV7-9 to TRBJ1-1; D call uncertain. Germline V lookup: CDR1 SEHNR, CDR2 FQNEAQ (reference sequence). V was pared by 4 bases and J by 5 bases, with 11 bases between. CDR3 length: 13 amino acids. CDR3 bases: TGTGCCAGCAGCTACGCGAGGGAAACTGAAGCTTTCTTT. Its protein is CASSYARETEAFF.

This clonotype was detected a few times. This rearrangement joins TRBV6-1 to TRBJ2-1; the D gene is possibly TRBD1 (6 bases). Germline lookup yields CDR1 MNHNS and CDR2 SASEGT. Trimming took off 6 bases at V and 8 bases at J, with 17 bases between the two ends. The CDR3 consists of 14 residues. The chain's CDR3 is CASRPKGEIDEQFF. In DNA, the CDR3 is TGTGCCAGCAGACCGAAGGGGGAGATCGATGAGCAGTTCTTC.

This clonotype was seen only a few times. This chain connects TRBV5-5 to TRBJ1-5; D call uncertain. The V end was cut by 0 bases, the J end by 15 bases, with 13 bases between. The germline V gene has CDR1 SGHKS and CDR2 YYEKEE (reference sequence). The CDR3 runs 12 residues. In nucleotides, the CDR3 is TGTGCCAGCAGCTTGGACGGCGGCACGGGGCATTTT. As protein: CASSLDGGTGHF.

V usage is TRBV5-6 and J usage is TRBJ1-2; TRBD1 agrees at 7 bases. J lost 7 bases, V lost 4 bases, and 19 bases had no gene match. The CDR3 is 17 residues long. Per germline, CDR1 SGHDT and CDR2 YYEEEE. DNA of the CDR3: TGTGCCAGCAGCCTGACTCAAGGGGGCTTAATCTGGGGTGGCTACACCTTC. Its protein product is CASSLTQGGLIWGGYTF.

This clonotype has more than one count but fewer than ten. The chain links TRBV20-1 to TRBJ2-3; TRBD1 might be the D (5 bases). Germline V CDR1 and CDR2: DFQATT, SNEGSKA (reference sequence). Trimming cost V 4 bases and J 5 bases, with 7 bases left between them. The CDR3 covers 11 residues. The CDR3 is CSAMTEDTQYF. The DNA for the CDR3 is TGCAGTGCTATGACAGAAGATACGCAGTATTTT.

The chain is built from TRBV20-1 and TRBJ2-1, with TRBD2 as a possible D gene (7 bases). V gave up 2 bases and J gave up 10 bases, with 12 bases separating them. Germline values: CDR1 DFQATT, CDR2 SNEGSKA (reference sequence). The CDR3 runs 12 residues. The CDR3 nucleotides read TGCAGTGCTAGATGGGGGGGGGCGGAGCAGTTCTTC. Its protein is CSARWGGAEQFF.

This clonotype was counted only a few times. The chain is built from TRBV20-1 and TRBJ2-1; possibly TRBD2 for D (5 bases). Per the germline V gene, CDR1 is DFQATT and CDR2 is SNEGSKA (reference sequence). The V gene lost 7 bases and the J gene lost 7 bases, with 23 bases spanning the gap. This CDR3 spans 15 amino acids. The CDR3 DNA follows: TGCAGTGTTACCGACTCACAGAGGGAAGAGAATGAGCAGTTCTTC. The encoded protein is CSVTDSQREENEQFF.

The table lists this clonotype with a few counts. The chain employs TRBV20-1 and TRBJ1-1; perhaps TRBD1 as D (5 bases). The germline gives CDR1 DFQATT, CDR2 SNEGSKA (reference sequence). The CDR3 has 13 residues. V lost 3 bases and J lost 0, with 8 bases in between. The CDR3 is CSARGTLNTEAFF. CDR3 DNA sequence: TGCAGTGCTAGGGGGACCTTGAACACTGAAGCTTTCTTT.

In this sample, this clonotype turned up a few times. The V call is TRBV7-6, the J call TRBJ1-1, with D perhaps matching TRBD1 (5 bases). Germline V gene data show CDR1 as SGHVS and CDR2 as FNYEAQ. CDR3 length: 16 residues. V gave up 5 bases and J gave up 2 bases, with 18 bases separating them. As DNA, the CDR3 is TGTGCCAGCAGCGCCAGGGCGACCAGGGCAAACACTGAAGCTTTCTTT. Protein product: CASSARATRANTEAFF.

The CDR3 nucleotides read TGCGCCAGCAGCTTGGCCCGGAGACAAGAGACCCAGTACTTC. Translation gives CASSLARRQETQYF. This rearrangement joins TRBV5-1 to TRBJ2-5; D is undetermined. The CDR3 length is 14 residues. V was cut by 0 bases and J by 2 bases, with 8 bases left in between. The germline CDR1 and CDR2 sequences are SGHRS and YFSETQ.

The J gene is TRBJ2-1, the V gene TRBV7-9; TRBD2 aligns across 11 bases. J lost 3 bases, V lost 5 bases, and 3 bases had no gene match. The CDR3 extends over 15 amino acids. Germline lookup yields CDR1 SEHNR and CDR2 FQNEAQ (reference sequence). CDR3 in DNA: TGTGCCAGCAGCGGGGGACTAGCGGTCTACAATGAGCAGTTCTTC. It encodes CASSGGLAVYNEQFF.

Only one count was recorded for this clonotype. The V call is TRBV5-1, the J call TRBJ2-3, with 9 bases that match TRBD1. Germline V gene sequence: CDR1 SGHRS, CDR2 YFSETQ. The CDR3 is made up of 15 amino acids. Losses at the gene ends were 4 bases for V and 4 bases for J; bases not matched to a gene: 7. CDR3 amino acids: CASSLRDRDSDTQYF. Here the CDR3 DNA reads TGCGCCAGCAGCCTCCGGGACAGGGACTCAGATACGCAGTATTTT.

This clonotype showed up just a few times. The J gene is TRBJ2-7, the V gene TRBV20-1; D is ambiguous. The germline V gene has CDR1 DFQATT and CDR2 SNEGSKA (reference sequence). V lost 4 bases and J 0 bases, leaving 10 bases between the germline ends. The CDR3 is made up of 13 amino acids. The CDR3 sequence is CSAIRGLSYEQYF. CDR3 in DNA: TGCAGTGCTATTCGCGGCCTCTCCTACGAGCAGTACTTC.

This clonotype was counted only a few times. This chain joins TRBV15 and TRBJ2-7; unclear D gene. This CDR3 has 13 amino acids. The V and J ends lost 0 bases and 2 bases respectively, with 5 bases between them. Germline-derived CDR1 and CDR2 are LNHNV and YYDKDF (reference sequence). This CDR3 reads CATSRDPAYEQYF. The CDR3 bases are TGTGCCACCAGCAGAGACCCAGCCTACGAGCAGTACTTC.

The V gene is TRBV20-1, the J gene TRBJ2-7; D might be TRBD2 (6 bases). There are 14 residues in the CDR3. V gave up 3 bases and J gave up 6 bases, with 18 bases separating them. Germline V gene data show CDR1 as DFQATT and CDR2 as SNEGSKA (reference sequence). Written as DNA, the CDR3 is TGCAGTGCTAGGCCTACTAGCTTGGGTAGCGAGCAGTACTTC. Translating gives CSARPTSLGSEQYF.

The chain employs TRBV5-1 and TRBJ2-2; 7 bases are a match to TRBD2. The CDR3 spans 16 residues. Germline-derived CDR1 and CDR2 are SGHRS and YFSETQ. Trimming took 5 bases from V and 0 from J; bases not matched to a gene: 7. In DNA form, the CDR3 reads TGCGCCAGCAGTTCGCAAGCGGGGACGAACACCGGGGAGCTGTTTTTT. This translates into CASSSQAGTNTGELFF.

CDR3 protein: CASSPNQGADTSYEQYF. In DNA, the CDR3 is TGTGCCAGCAGCCCAAATCAAGGGGCTGATACCTCTTACGAGCAGTACTTC. V usage is TRBV11-2 and J usage is TRBJ2-7, with D possibly TRBD1 on 5 matching bases. This CDR3 has 17 amino acids. V was pared by 5 bases and J by 4 bases, with 24 bases between. In germline, CDR1 is SGHAT, CDR2 FQNNGV.

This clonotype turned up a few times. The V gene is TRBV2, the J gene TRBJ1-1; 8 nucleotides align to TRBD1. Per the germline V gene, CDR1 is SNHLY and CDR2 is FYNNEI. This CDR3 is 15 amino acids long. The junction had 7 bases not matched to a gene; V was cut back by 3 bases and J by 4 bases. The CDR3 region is CASSDRGRGSTEAFF. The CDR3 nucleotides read TGTGCCAGCAGTGACAGGGGGCGAGGGAGCACTGAAGCTTTCTTT.

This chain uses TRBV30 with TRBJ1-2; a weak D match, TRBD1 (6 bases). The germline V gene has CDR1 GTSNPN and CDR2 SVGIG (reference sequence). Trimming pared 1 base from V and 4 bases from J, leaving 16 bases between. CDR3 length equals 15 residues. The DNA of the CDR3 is TGTGCCTGGAGTGGACTTGGGGGCGCCCGCTATGGCTACACCTTC. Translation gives CAWSGLGGARYGYTF.

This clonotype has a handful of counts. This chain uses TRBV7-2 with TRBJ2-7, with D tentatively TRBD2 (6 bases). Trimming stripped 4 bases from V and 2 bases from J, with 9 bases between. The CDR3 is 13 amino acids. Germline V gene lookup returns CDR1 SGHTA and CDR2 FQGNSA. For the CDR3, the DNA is TGTGCCAGCAGCTGGCGGGGCGCCTACGAGCAGTACTTC. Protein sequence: CASSWRGAYEQYF.

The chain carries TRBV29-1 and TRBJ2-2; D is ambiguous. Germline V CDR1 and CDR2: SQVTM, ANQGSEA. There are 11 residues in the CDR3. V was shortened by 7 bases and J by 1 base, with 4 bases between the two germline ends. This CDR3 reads CSGGNTGELFF. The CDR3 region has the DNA TGCAGCGGAGGGAACACCGGGGAGCTGTTTTTT.

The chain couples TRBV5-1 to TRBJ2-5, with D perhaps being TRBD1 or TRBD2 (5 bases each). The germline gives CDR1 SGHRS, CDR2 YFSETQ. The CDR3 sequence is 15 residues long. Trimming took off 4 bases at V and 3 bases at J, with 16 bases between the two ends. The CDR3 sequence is CASSEGPTNEETQYF. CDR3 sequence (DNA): TGCGCCAGCAGCGAGGGACCCACGAATGAAGAGACCCAGTACTTC.

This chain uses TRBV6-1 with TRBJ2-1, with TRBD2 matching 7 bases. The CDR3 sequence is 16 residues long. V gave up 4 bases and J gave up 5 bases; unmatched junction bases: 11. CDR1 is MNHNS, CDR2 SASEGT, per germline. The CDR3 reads CASSVTISGRNNEQFF. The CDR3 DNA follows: TGTGCCAGCAGTGTTACCATTAGCGGGCGAAACAATGAGCAGTTCTTC.